The next 14 T cell receptor beta chains were all read from a single sample in a study of cytomegalovirus exposure and HLA in healthy donors. In the PCR, 60 Vbeta and 13 Jbeta primers were used. Only in-frame clones appear in the TCRdb table, and some are missing; sequencing was by immunoSEQ multiplex PCR. The sample carries roughly 190,000 clones, 81% recorded once. The sequencing sample was made of PBMCs. These receptors were obtained from a young man in good health and CMV-seronegative.

Comments on this clone: This CDR3 is also generated by other DNA sequences in the sample. The V call is TRBV9, the J call TRBJ1-4; 10 bases align to TRBD1. The trim removed 0 bases at V and 5 bases at J, leaving 1 base unmatched. The CDR3 is 15 amino acids. The germline V gene has CDR1 SGDLS and CDR2 YYNGEE. For the CDR3, the DNA is TGTGCCAGCAGCGTAGGGACAGGGGGGAATGAAAAACTGTTTTTT. This codes for CASSVGTGGNEKLFF.

The chain is built from TRBV7-8 and TRBJ1-2; D gene ambiguous. Trimming shortened V by 5 bases and J by 0 bases, and 22 bases separated the two germline ends. Germline V gene sequence: CDR1 SGHVS, CDR2 FQNEAQ. This CDR3 has 18 amino acids. The CDR3 DNA reads TGTGCCAGCAGCAATCCGCGGATAGGCCGGAGAACTAACTATGGCTACACCTTC. This gives the protein CASSNPRIGRRTNYGYTF.

This rearrangement joins TRBV9 to TRBJ2-7, with 8 bases that match TRBD2. V gave up 4 bases and J gave up 5 bases; unmatched junction bases: 11. The length of the CDR3 is 15 residues. Germline CDR1 is SGDLS and CDR2 is YYNGEE. CDR3 DNA: TGTGCCAGCAGCCCCCGGGGCGGGGGGATCAACGAGCAGTACTTC. Translating gives CASSPRGGGINEQYF.

V usage is TRBV19 and J usage is TRBJ1-6; 8 bases agree with TRBD1. Germline trimming cut 4 bases from V and 7 bases from J; bases unmatched to any gene: 6. The germline CDR1 and CDR2 sequences are LNHDA and SQIVND (reference sequence). This CDR3 is 15 amino acids long. The CDR3 DNA reads TGTGCCAGTAGTACGCAGACAGGGGACAATTCACCCCTCCACTTT. Its protein product is CASSTQTGDNSPLHF.

The chain is built from TRBV5-4 and TRBJ2-5, with 7 bases identical to TRBD1. The CDR3 covers 13 residues. Trimming took 3 bases from V and 3 from J; bases not matched to a gene: 2. Germline CDR1 is SGHNT and CDR2 is YYREEE (reference sequence). The CDR3 DNA sequence: TGTGCCAGCAGCTGGGACAGAGAAGAGACCCAGTACTTC. Its protein is CASSWDREETQYF.

The chain employs TRBV2 and TRBJ2-5; 8 bases align to TRBD1. Germline-derived CDR1 and CDR2 are SNHLY and FYNNEI. The CDR3 covers 15 residues. The V gene end was trimmed by 5 bases and the J gene end by 7 bases; junction bases not matched to a gene: 12. For the CDR3, the DNA is TGTGCCAGCAGTCAGGGGAGGACAGGGTATGTGACCCAGTACTTC. It codes for CASSQGRTGYVTQYF.

This chain links TRBV13 with TRBJ2-7, with TRBD2 identical over 9 bases. V trimming: 6 bases; J trimming: 2 bases; junction bases outside the gene matches: 5. This CDR3 is 14 amino acids long. CDR1 PRHDT and CDR2 FYEKMQ come from the germline V gene (reference sequence). CDR3 in amino acids: CASRVAGAAYEQYF. The CDR3 DNA is TGTGCCAGCAGGGTAGCGGGGGCGGCCTACGAGCAGTACTTC.

The V and J genes are TRBV4-1 and TRBJ2-7; 7 nucleotides align to TRBD1. CDR3 size: 15 residues. V dropped 2 bases and J dropped 0; count of bases not matched to a gene: 4. The V gene's germline CDR1 is MGHRA and CDR2 YSYEKL. The CDR3 protein is CASSQQTGDSYEQYF. CDR3 coding DNA: TGCGCCAGCAGCCAACAAACAGGGGACTCCTACGAGCAGTACTTC.

The chain has TRBV7-2 and TRBJ1-2, with D possibly matching TRBD1 (6 bases). Germline V gives CDR1 SGHTA, CDR2 FQGNSA. The CDR3 is 14 residues long. Trimming removed 6 bases from V and 4 bases from J, with 15 bases in between. The CDR3 sequence is CASRNPDSLYGYTF. The CDR3 DNA sequence: TGTGCCAGCAGGAACCCGGACAGCCTCTATGGCTACACCTTC.

The J gene is TRBJ1-2, the V gene TRBV27; 8 bases fit TRBD1. This CDR3 is built from 16 residues. V was clipped by 5 bases and J by 2 bases; unmatched bases: 10. Germline assignment: CDR1 MNHEY and CDR2 SMNVEV (reference sequence). CDR3 sequence: CASSPGQGYTNYGYTF. The DNA of the CDR3 is TGTGCCAGCAGTCCAGGACAGGGATATACCAACTATGGCTACACCTTC.

As regards this clone: At the DNA level, this CDR3 is encoded by other sequences in the same sample as well. The chain employs TRBV9 and TRBJ1-3; D perhaps matches TRBD1 (5 bases). Germline V CDR1 and CDR2: SGDLS, YYNGEE. The ends were cut back, 0 bases at V and 1 base at J, with 8 bases in the middle. This CDR3 region has 15 residues. CDR3 DNA sequence: TGTGCCAGCAGCGTAGCTGGGGCTTCTGGAAACACCATATATTTT. This gives the protein CASSVAGASGNTIYF.

The rearrangement links TRBV9 to TRBJ1-3, with 7 bases identical to TRBD1. In germline, CDR1 is SGDLS, CDR2 YYNGEE. The CDR3 sequence is 15 residues long. Trimming cost V 4 bases and J 4 bases; bases outside gene matches: 8. CDR3 sequence reads: CASSKTGTDGNTIYF. The CDR3 region has the DNA TGTGCCAGCAGCAAAACCGGGACAGACGGAAACACCATATATTTT.

This sequence joins TRBV7-9 and TRBJ1-5, with D perhaps TRBD1 (6 bases). Germline CDR1 is SEHNR and CDR2 is FQNEAQ (reference sequence). Trimming took off 4 bases at V and 10 bases at J, with 17 bases between the two ends. The CDR3 sequence is 14 residues long. CDR3 bases: TGTGCCAGCAGCTCTCAGGGGTTCTTGTTACCCCAGCATTTT. Protein product: CASSSQGFLLPQHF.

To note about this clone: The sample contains more than one DNA sequence encoding this CDR3. This chain links TRBV7-3 with TRBJ2-1, with 16 bases lining up with TRBD2. CDR1 and CDR2 (germline): SGHTA, FQGTGA. Trimming removed 6 bases from V and 8 bases from J; junction bases left unmatched: 4. The CDR3 is made up of 15 amino acids. CDR3 amino acids: CASSLGLAGGDEQFF. In DNA form, the CDR3 reads TGTGCCAGCAGTCTGGGACTAGCGGGAGGGGATGAGCAGTTCTTC. The full variable domain, rest sourced from reference TRBV7-3 and TRBJ2-1, is GAGVSQTPSNKVTEKGKYVELRCDPISGHTALYWYRQSLGQGPEFLIYFQGTGAADDSGLPNDRFFAVRPEGSVSTLKIQRTERGDSAVYLCASSLGLAGGDEQFFGPGTRLTVL.